Sequencing of this T cell receptor (beta chain) was carried out in a study of cytomegalovirus exposure and HLA in healthy donors. Study conclusions and caveats: Some highly shared sequence variants likely arose as a pipeline artifact. Sequencing depth across donors, presence/absence analyses assumed, was roughly uniform. The authors enumerated around 150 TCR beta chains as linked to cytomegalovirus. In a later analysis, most CMV-associated TCR beta chains appeared HLA-restricted.

V shed 3 bases, J shed 7 bases, and the junction held 13 bases outside the gene matches. The CDR3 consists of 15 residues. In the PCR, 60 Vbeta and 13 Jbeta primers were used. Method: immunoSEQ multiplex PCR; TCRdb's copy keeps in-frame clones and lacks some. Of 210,000 or so clones in the sample, around 83% were seen once. This clone was detected only a few times. Antigen unknown. Specimen: PBMCs. The chain links TRBV5-3 to TRBJ2-7; TRBD1 aligns across 7 bases. TRBV5-3 is placed among ORFs of uncertain function. The sequence was collected from a woman aged 45-65 years in good health and CMV-seropositive. DNA of the CDR3: TGTGCCAGAAGCTATCCTGGACAGGAACCGTGGGAGCAGTACTTC. This codes for CARSYPGQEPWEQYF.